This T cell receptor beta chain was documented in a study of OX40 agonist ivuxolimab in advanced cancers. Regarding the research as a whole: Ivuxolimab was a fully human IgG2 agonistic monoclonal antibody targeting the costimulatory receptor OX40 (CD134). Intravenous ivuxolimab was administered to patients every 2 weeks at six dose levels: 0.01, 0.1, 0.3, 1.5, 3 and 10 mg/kg. Of the approximately 50 dose-escalation patients, hepatocellular carcinoma was present in approximately 20, melanoma in some 15, renal cell carcinoma in 9 and head and neck cancer in 9. A male proportion of roughly 80% and a mean age of approximately 55 years, ranging from 23 to 79, were recorded for the dose-escalation cohort. Prior anti-PD-1, anti-PD-L1 or anti-CTLA-4 therapy was permitted, and 40% of dose-escalation patients had received checkpoint inhibitors. Three dose-escalation patients achieved partial responses, one with hepatocellular carcinoma and two with cutaneous melanoma. Peripheral TCRbeta sequencing aimed to test whether ivuxolimab altered TCR sequence diversity and caused clonal T-cell expansion. The paper reports the monotherapy dose-escalation portion (N of about 51 patients) of the phase I ivuxolimab trial. The investigation overall reported the following: On average, CD8+ T cells showed more expanded clones than CD4+ T cells after ivuxolimab. At doses from 0.1 to 3.0 mg/kg, clonal expansion was seen in both CD4+ and CD8+ blood T cells between baseline and week 6. Low levels of normalized T-cell clonal expansion were also seen in some nonresponding patients. The antigen specificity of the clonally expanded peripheral T cells was not determined. In the 0.1-3.0 mg/kg groups, partial responders had among the lowest normalized peripheral clonal expansion, particularly in CD8+ T cells.

CDR1 is given as MGHRA and CDR2 as YSYEKL, both from the germline V gene. From the cysteine up to the phenylalanine, the CDR3 has a length of 16 residues. The entry retains the CDR3 DNA only, 48 bases that are in frame from base 1. The germline ends are 10 bases apart after V is trimmed by 0 bases and J by 1 base. About this clone: The clone's antigen remains unknown. No clone much larger than this one lies a single base away; base qualities are absent.

Genomic DNA was isolated from the sorted cells so that the TCRbeta CDR3 region could be sequenced. TCRbeta CDR3 regions were sequenced using the immunoSEQ Assay. TCRdb limited this immuneACCESS table to in-frame rearrangements with V and J called. A share of clones is missing; checked studies link under half to unresolved V genes, and the rest is unexplained. Recorded for this sample are more than 70,000 clones; about 93% of them occurred a single time. The leading ten clones occupy approximately 15% of the sample. The trial excluded patients who had a history of autoimmune disease or who were on systemic immunosuppression. Peripheral blood for TCR sequencing was drawn from every dose cohort at baseline, at cycle 4 day 1 and at cycle 7 day 1. The samples were drawn from a first-in-human, open-label, multicenter phase I dose-escalation trial of ivuxolimab. Adults with locally advanced or metastatic melanoma, renal cell carcinoma, hepatocellular carcinoma or head and neck squamous cell carcinoma were enrolled in the trial. Before TCR sequencing, CD4+ T cells and CD8+ T cells from peripheral blood were sorted into separate populations.

The TCR comes from an adult with an advanced solid tumor such as melanoma, head and neck, liver or kidney cancer. This specimen consisted of CD4+ or CD8+ T cells sorted from blood, obtained in a trial of the OX40 agonist ivuxolimab. The rearrangement combines TRBV4-1 with TRBJ2-1; a weak D assignment points to TRBD2 (6 bases agree). The CDR3 is CASSQDPGGSYNEQFF. The sequenced DNA is TGCGCCAGCAGCCAAGATCCCGGGGGATCCTACAATGAGCAGTTCTTC.